The present entry profiles one T cell receptor beta chain with its context. Its target is not known. The junction and the germline gene differ at one end; a read error may be behind it. Patients were excluded if they had other autoimmune diseases or uncontrolled infections, and likewise if pregnancy or lactation applied. As diagnostic evidence, clinical symptoms, serum thyroxine, TRAb, thyroid ultrasound and orbital computed tomography were relied upon. PBMCs were density-gradient isolated from approximately 10 ml fresh blood. The record originates from a study of Graves' ophthalmopathy and Graves' hyperthyroidism. Findings and limits, study-wide: A classifier, a 13-signature model, separated ophthalmopathy from stable hyperthyroidism with about 88% sensitivity and around 80% specificity.

The CDR3 has 13 residues. Germline values: CDR1 MGHRA, CDR2 YSYEKL. Amplifying from RNA transcripts, the study obtained TCR beta CDR3 regions. First-round RT-PCR with HTBI primers preceded a second-round multiplex PCR. Each CDR3 protein is one row after TCRdb ran MiXCR on the multiplex PCR reads. The sample has some 390,000 distinct CDR3 sequences, about 16% seen once. This clonotype was obtained from a woman under 30 with Graves' ophthalmopathy. What was sequenced was peripheral blood. V gene TRBV4-1 combines with J gene TRBJ1-2; tentatively, D is TRBD1 (5 bases). CDR3 DNA sequence: TGCGCCAGAAGCCAGGGTAGCCTCTACGGCTACACCTTC. This sequence encodes CARSQGSLYGYTF.